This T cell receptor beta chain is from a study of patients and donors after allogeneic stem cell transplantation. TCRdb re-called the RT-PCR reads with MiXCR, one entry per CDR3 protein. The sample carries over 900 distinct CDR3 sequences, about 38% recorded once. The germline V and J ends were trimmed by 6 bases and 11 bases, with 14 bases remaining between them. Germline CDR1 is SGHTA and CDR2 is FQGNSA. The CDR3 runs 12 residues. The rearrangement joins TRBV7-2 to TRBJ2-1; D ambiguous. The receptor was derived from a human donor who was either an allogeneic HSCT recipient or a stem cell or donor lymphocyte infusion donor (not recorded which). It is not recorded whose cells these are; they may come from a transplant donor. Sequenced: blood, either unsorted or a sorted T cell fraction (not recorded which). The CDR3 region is CASSMSVGKQFF. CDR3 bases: TGTGCCAGCAGTATGAGTGTTGGGAAGCAGTTCTTC.